The 22 T cell receptor beta chains below come from one sample, sequenced in a study of blood T cells in healthy people across ages. The use of a sample-barcoded 5' primer and a J-beta primer mix characterized a second PCR of roughly 7 to 12 cycles. Via MiXCR, TCRdb re-called the 5' RACE reads, giving one row per CDR3 protein. The table has hundreds of thousands of distinct CDR3 sequences, 55% to 65% seen once. Material: blood. The receptors originated from a man aged 30 to 39 in good health.

This clonotype was picked up a small number of times. The chain carries TRBV7-2 and TRBJ2-1, with a tentative D call TRBD2 (6 bases). The DNA end is more similar to TRBJ2-7, so the J call may be wrong. CDR1 SGHTA and CDR2 FQGNSA come from the germline V gene. The CDR3 is 14 amino acids. CDR3 DNA: TGTGCCAGCAGCCGGGTGGGGGGATCTGGCGAGCAGTACTTC. Protein product: CASSRVGGSGEQYF.

This clonotype has more than one count but fewer than ten. The J gene is TRBJ2-3, the V gene TRBV9; 8 bases are shared with TRBD2. Germline values: CDR1 SGDLS, CDR2 YYNGEE. This CDR3 contains 15 residues. The J segment lost 2 bases and the V segment lost 2 bases, leaving 4 bases of the junction unmatched. CDR3 nucleotides: TGTGCCAGCAGCGTCGCGGGAGGCCCCACAGATACGCAGTATTTT. Translation gives CASSVAGGPTDTQYF.

This clonotype was observed a few times. This CDR3 reads CATSEQYRSGANVLTF. The CDR3 bases are TGTGCCACCAGTGAGCAATACCGCTCTGGGGCCAACGTCCTGACTTTC. V usage is TRBV24-1 and J usage is TRBJ2-6; no clear D. Germline CDR1 KGHDR, CDR2 SFDVKD. Deletions cut 4 bases from V and 0 bases from J, with 9 bases between. There are 16 residues in the CDR3.

This clonotype was seen only a few times. The chain joins TRBV29-1 to TRBJ1-2; TRBD1 matches at 7 bases. This CDR3 has 13 amino acids. Looked up from germline, CDR1 is SQVTM and CDR2 is ANQGSEA. J gave up 6 bases and V 7 bases, and 11 bases lay outside the gene matches. CDR3: CSAQGGAYDGYTF. The CDR3 region has the DNA TGCAGCGCCCAGGGGGGGGCGTATGATGGCTACACCTTC.

CDR3 in amino acids: CASSLGLAGGQGANVLTF. DNA of the CDR3: TGTGCCAGCAGCTTAGGACTAGCGGGGGGGCAAGGGGCCAACGTCCTGACTTTC. This chain joins TRBV7-6 and TRBJ2-6; 14 positions agree with TRBD2. The CDR3 has 18 residues. V was clipped by 1 base and J by 4 bases; unmatched bases: 3. Germline values: CDR1 SGHVS, CDR2 FNYEAQ.

The CDR3 is CASSQVNRLASGTEQFF. The CDR3 DNA sequence: TGTGCCAGCAGCCAAGTCAATAGACTCGCTTCCGGCACTGAGCAGTTCTTC. The chain uses TRBV4-2 and TRBJ2-1; D not resolved. The germline V and J ends were trimmed by 1 base and 9 bases, with 22 bases remaining between them. This CDR3 has 17 residues. Per germline, CDR1 LGHNA and CDR2 YNFKEQ.

This chain connects TRBV12-3 or TRBV12-4 to TRBJ2-5, with 9 bases aligning to TRBD1. V lost 5 bases and J lost 4; bases outside the gene matches: 5. This CDR3 contains 14 residues. CDR3 residues: CASSMDRGRETQYF. In DNA, the CDR3 is TGTGCCAGCAGTATGGACAGGGGAAGAGAGACCCAGTACTTC.

This rearrangement joins TRBV20-1 to TRBJ2-1, with TRBD1 as a possible D gene (5 bases). The length of the CDR3 is 11 residues. CDR1 DFQATT and CDR2 SNEGSKA come from the germline V gene (reference sequence). Trimming took off 1 base at V and 10 bases at J, with 8 bases between the two ends. The CDR3 bases are TGCAGTGCTAGAGGGCGACAGGAGCAGTTCTTC. It encodes CSARGRQEQFF.

The gene calls are TRBV4-3 and TRBJ2-7, with D perhaps TRBD2 (6 bases). V was shortened by 0 bases and J by 1 base, with 19 bases between the two germline ends. The CDR3 is 18 residues long. Germline loops: CDR1 LGHNA, CDR2 YSLEER. This chain's CDR3 is CASSQDHRGRAGSYEQYF. The DNA for the CDR3 is TGCGCCAGCAGCCAAGATCACCGGGGACGGGCGGGGTCCTACGAGCAGTACTTC.

There are a few counts of this clonotype. This chain connects TRBV20-1 to TRBJ2-5, with 9 bases lining up with TRBD2. J was trimmed by 4 bases and V by 6 bases; bases with no gene match: 15. Germline-derived CDR1 and CDR2 are DFQATT and SNEGSKA (reference sequence). There are 16 residues in the CDR3. CDR3 in DNA: TGCAGTGCCGGTGGGGTTACAGCGGGGGGTCGAGAGACCCAGTACTTC. Translating gives CSAGGVTAGGRETQYF.

The chain has TRBV30 and TRBJ2-7; a weak D match, TRBD1 (5 bases). CDR1 and CDR2 (germline): GTSNPN, SVGIG (reference sequence). V lost 1 base, J lost 0 bases, and 7 bases lay in between. The CDR3 spans 13 residues. The CDR3 DNA sequence: TGTGCCTGGAGTGGACAGCTCTCCTACGAGCAGTACTTC. Translated, it gives CAWSGQLSYEQYF.

The chain couples TRBV5-1 to TRBJ2-7, with D perhaps TRBD1 (6 bases). The germline gives CDR1 SGHRS, CDR2 YFSETQ. The V and J ends lost 2 bases and 5 bases respectively, with 11 bases between them. This CDR3 has 13 amino acids. CDR3 bases: TGCGCCAGCAGCTTTAACAGGGTCGACGAGCAGTACTTC. Translated, it gives CASSFNRVDEQYF.

This clonotype was detected a few times. The rearrangement joins TRBV20-1 to TRBJ2-3; 14 nucleotides line up with TRBD2. The CDR3 loop spans 13 amino acids. Trimming cost V 5 bases and J 7 bases; bases outside gene matches: 2. The V gene's germline CDR1 is DFQATT and CDR2 SNEGSKA (reference sequence). The CDR3, as DNA: TGCAGTGCTGGGACTAGCGGGGGTTATACGCAGTATTTT. Translating gives CSAGTSGGYTQYF.

About this clonotype: Possible read error: a much larger clone is one base away. The CDR3: CASNREGPQLGNEQYF. The CDR3 region has the DNA TGTGCCAGCAACCGGGAGGGACCGCAATTGGGTAATGAGCAGTACTTC. The chain recombines TRBV2 with TRBJ2-5; 8 bases align to TRBD2. The CDR3 runs 16 residues. CDR1 and CDR2 (germline): SNHLY, FYNNEI. Losses at the gene ends were 7 bases for V and 11 bases for J; bases not matched to a gene: 21.

The rearrangement uses TRBV3-1 and TRBJ1-2; D possibly corresponds to TRBD1 (5 bases). The V and J ends lost 5 bases and 7 bases respectively, with 14 bases between them. Per germline, CDR1 LGHDT and CDR2 YNNKEL (reference sequence). The CDR3 loop spans 13 amino acids. CDR3 nucleotide sequence: TGTGCCAGCAGCTGGGGACGACTCAGTGGCTACACCTTC. Translation gives CASSWGRLSGYTF. Based on the CDR3 plus reference TRBV3-1 and TRBJ1-2, the full variable domain is DTAVSQTPKYLVTQMGNDKSIKCEQNLGHDTMYWYKQDSKKFLKIMFSYNNKELIINETVPNRFSPKSPDKAHLNLHINSLELGDSAVYFCASSWGRLSGYTFGSGTRLTVV.

V gene TRBV6-6 combines with J gene TRBJ2-5, with D perhaps matching TRBD1 (6 bases). The CDR3 length is 13 residues. Germline CDR1 is MNHNY and CDR2 is SVGAGI (reference sequence). Trimming stripped 6 bases from V and 4 bases from J, with 12 bases between. CDR3 DNA: TGTGCCAGCAGAGTACAGGGTTCAGAGACCCAGTACTTC. The encoded protein is CASRVQGSETQYF.

The CDR3 sequence: CACNLAGGSYEQFF. The CDR3 coding sequence is TGTGCCTGTAACTTAGCGGGGGGTTCTTATGAGCAGTTCTTC. This chain uses TRBV30 with TRBJ2-1; 10 bases agree with TRBD2. The ends lost 6 bases at V and 8 bases at J; junction bases unmatched: 10. The CDR3 consists of 14 residues. In germline, CDR1 is GTSNPN, CDR2 SVGIG (reference sequence).

The chain's CDR3 is CSASAFDTYNSPLHF. The DNA for the CDR3 is TGCAGTGCTAGCGCTTTCGACACCTATAATTCACCCCTCCACTTT. This sequence joins TRBV20-1 and TRBJ1-6; D is undetermined. Germline V gives CDR1 DFQATT, CDR2 SNEGSKA (reference sequence). CDR3 length equals 15 residues. Trimming took 3 bases from V and 2 from J, leaving 11 bases between them.

CDR3 residues: CASGRLREVDNEQFF. CDR3 coding DNA: TGTGCCAGCGGACGCCTGAGGGAAGTGGACAATGAGCAGTTCTTC. The V call is TRBV6-2 or TRBV6-3, the J call TRBJ2-1; D perhaps matches TRBD2 (5 bases). The CDR3 contains 15 residues. CDR1 is MNHEY, CDR2 SVGEGT, per germline. The germline V and J ends were trimmed by 8 bases and 5 bases, with 19 bases remaining between them.

The rearrangement links TRBV7-8 to TRBJ2-5; TRBD2 agrees at 7 bases. CDR3 length equals 16 residues. Germline CDR1 is SGHVS and CDR2 is FQNEAQ. J was trimmed by 1 base and V by 3 bases; bases with no gene match: 8. The CDR3: CASSFLSGTLQETQYF. CDR3 sequence (DNA): TGTGCCAGCAGCTTCCTCAGCGGGACCCTCCAAGAGACCCAGTACTTC.

This clonotype has only a few counts. The chain links TRBV27 to TRBJ2-1; tentatively, D is TRBD1 (6 bases). Trimming stripped 8 bases from V and 3 bases from J, with 14 bases between. The CDR3 consists of 14 residues. Per the germline V gene, CDR1 is MNHEY and CDR2 is SMNVEV (reference sequence). For the CDR3, the DNA is TGTGCCAGCGCTTTCTTAGGGGGCTACAATGAGCAGTTCTTC. Protein product: CASAFLGGYNEQFF.

The J gene is TRBJ1-4, the V gene TRBV29-1, with 8 bases matching TRBD1. There are 13 residues in the CDR3. The germline V gene encodes CDR1 SQVTM and CDR2 ANQGSEA. Losses at the gene ends were 4 bases for V and 7 bases for J; bases not matched to a gene: 5. The CDR3 DNA is TGCAGCGTTGCAGGGGGCGAGGGTGAAAAACTGTTTTTT. Translated, it gives CSVAGGEGEKLFF.